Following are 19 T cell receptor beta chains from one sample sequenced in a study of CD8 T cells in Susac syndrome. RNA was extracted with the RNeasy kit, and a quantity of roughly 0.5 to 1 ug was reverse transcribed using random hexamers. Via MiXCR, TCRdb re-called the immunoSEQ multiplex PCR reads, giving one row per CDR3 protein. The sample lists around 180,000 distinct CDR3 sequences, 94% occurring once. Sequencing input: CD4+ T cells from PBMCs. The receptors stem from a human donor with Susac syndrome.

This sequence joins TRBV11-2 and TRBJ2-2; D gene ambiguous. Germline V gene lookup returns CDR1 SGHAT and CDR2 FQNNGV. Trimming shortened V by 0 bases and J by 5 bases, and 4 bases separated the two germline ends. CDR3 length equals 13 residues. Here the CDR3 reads CASSLDLTGELFF. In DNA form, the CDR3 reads TGTGCCAGCAGCTTAGACCTGACCGGGGAGCTGTTTTTT.

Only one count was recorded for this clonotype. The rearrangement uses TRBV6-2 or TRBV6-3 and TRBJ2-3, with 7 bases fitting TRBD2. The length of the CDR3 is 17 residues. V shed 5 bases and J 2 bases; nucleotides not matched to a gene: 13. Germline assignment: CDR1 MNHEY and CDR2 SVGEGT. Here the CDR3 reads CASSPLGSGAFTDTQYF. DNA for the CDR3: TGTGCCAGCAGTCCCCTCGGGAGCGGGGCGTTCACAGATACGCAGTATTTT.

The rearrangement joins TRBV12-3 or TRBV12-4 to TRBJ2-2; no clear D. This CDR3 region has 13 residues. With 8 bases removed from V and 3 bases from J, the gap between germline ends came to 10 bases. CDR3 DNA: TGTGCCAGCCCCCAAGCGTACACCGGGGAGCTGTTTTTT. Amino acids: CASPQAYTGELFF.

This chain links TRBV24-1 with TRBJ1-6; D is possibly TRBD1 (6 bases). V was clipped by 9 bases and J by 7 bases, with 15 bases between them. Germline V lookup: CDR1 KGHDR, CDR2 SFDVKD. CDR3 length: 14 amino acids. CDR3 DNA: TGTGCCACCGAATGCCAGGGGCGCAATTCACCCCTCCACTTT. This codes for CATECQGRNSPLHF.

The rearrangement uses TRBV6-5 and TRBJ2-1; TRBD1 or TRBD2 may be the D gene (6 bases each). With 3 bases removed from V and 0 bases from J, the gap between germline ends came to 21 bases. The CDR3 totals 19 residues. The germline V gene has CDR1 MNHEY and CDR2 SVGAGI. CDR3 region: CASSYGAFGGPSSYNEQFF. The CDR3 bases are TGTGCCAGCAGTTATGGGGCCTTTGGGGGGCCGAGCTCCTACAATGAGCAGTTCTTC.

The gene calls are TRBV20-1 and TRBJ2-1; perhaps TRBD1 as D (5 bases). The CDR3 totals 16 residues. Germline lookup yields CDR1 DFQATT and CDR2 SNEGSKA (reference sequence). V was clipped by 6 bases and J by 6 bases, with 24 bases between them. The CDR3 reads CSAQDVGAPWRNEQFF. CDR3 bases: TGCAGTGCCCAAGATGTAGGGGCCCCCTGGCGCAATGAGCAGTTCTTC.

The CDR3 coding sequence is TGCAGTGCTGAACAGGGGAGTGGGTATGGCTACACCTTC. This gives the protein CSAEQGSGYGYTF. The chain couples TRBV20-1 to TRBJ1-2, with 7 bases that match TRBD1. CDR1 is DFQATT and CDR2 is SNEGSKA in the germline V gene (reference sequence). J was trimmed by 5 bases and V by 5 bases; bases with no gene match: 8. The CDR3 runs 13 residues.

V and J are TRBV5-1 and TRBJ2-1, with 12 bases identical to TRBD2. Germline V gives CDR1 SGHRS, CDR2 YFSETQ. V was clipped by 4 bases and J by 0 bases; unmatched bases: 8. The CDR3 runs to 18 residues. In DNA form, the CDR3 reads TGCGCCAGCAGCCCCGGACTAGCGGGGAAAGGCTCCTACAATGAGCAGTTCTTC. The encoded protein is CASSPGLAGKGSYNEQFF.

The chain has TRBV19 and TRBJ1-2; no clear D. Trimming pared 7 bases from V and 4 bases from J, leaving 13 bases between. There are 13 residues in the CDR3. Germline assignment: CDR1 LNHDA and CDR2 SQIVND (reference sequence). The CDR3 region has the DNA TGTGCCAGTATTCAGTCCGATGGCTATGGCTACACCTTC. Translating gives CASIQSDGYGYTF.

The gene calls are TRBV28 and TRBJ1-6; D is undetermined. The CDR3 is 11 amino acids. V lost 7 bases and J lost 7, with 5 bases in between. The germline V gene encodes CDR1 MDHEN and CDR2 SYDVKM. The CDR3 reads CASKANSPLHF. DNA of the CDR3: TGTGCCAGCAAGGCGAATTCACCCCTCCACTTT.

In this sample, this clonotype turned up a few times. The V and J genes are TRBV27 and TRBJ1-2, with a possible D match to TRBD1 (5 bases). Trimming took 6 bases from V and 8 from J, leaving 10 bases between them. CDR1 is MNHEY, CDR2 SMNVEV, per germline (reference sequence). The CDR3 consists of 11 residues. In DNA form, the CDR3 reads TGTGCCAGCAGGGGGGGTGGGGGCTACACCTTC. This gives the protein CASRGGGGYTF.

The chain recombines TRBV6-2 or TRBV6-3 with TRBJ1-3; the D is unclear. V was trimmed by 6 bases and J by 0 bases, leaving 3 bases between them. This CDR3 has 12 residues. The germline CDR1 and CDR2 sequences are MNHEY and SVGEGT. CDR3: CASSFSGNTIYF. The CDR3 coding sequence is TGTGCCAGCAGCTTCTCTGGAAACACCATATATTTT.

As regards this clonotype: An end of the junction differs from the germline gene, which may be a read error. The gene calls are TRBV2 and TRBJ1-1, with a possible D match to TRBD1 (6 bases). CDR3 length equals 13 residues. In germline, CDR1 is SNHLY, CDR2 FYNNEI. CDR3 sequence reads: CASRATGNTEAFF. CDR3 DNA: TGCGCCAGCAGGGCGACAGGGAACACTGAAGCTTTCTTT.

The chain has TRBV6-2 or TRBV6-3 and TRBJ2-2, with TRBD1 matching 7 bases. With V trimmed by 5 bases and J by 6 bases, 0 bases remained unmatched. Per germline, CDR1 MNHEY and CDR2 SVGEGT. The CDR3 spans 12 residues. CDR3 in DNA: TGTGCCAGCAGTAGGGGGCCCGGGGAGCTGTTTTTT. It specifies CASSRGPGELFF.

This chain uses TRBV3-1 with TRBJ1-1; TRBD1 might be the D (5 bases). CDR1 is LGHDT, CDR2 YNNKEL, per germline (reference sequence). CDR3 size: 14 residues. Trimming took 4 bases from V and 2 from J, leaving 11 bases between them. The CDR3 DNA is TGTGCCAGCAGCCGCGTACAGGCCAACACTGAAGCTTTCTTT. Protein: CASSRVQANTEAFF.

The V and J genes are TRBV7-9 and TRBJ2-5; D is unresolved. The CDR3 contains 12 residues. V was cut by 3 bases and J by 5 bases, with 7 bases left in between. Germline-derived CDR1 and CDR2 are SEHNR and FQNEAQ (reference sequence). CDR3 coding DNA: TGTGCCAGCAGCTTTGACAAGGAGACCCAGTACTTC. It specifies CASSFDKETQYF. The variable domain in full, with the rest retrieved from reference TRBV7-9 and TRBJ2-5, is DTGVSQNPRHKITKRGQNVTFRCDPISEHNRLYWYRQTLGQGPEFLTYFQNEAQLEKSRLLSDRFSAERPKGSFSTLEIQRTEQGDSAMYLCASSFDKETQYFGPGTRLLVL.

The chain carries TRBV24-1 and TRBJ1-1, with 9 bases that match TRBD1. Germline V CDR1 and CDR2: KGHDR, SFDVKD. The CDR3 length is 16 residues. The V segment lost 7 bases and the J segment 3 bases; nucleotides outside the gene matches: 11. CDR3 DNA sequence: TGTGCCACCAGACGTCCGGGACAGGGCCTAGACACTGAAGCTTTCTTT. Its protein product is CATRRPGQGLDTEAFF.

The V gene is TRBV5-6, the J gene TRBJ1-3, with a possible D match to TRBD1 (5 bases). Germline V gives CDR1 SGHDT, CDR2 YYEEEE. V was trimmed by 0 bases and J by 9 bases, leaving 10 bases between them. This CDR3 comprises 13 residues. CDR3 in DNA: TGTGCCAGCAGCTTGGCCGAGGGGAGCACCATATATTTT. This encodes CASSLAEGSTIYF.

Written as DNA, the CDR3 is TGTGCCAGCAGTCTAACAGGGGGAATAGCTGAAGCTTTCTTT. Encoded protein: CASSLTGGIAEAFF. This sequence joins TRBV3-1 and TRBJ1-1, with 8 bases matching TRBD1. From germline, CDR1 is LGHDT and CDR2 YNNKEL (reference sequence). Trimming removed 6 bases from V and 6 bases from J; junction bases left unmatched: 9. This CDR3 spans 14 amino acids.